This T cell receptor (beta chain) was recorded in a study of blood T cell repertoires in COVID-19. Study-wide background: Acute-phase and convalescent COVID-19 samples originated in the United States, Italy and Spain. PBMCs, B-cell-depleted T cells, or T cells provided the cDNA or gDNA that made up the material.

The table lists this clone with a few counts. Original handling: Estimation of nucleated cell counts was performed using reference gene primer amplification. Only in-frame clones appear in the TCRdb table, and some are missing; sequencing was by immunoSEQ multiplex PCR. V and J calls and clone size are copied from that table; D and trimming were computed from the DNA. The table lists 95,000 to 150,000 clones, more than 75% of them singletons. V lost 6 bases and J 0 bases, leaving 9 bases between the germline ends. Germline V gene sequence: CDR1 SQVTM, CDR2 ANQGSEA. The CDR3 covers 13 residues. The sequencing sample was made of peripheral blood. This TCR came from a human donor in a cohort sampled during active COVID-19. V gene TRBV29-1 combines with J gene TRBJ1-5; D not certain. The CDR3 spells CSVADNSNQPQHF. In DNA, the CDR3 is TGCAGCGTCGCTGACAATAGCAATCAGCCCCAGCATTTT.